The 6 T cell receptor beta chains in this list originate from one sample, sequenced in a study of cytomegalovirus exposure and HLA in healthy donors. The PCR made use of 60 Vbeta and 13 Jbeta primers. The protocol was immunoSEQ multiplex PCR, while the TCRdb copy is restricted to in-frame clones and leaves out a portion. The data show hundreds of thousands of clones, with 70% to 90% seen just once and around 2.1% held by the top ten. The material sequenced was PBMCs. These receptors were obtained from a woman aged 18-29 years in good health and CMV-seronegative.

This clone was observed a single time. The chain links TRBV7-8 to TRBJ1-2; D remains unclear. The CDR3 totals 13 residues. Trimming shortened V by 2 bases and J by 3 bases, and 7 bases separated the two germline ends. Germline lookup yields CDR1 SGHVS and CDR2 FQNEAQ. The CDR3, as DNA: TGTGCCAGCAGCTTAAACTTATACTATGGCTACACCTTC. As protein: CASSLNLYYGYTF.

The CDR3 sequence is CASSPIQGQGPTEAFF. CDR3 nucleotides: TGTGCCAGCAGTCCTATCCAGGGACAGGGTCCCACTGAAGCTTTCTTT. The chain employs TRBV27 and TRBJ1-1; TRBD1 matches 9 bases. This CDR3 contains 16 residues. V lost 5 bases, J lost 4 bases, and 11 bases stayed unmatched. The V gene's germline CDR1 is MNHEY and CDR2 SMNVEV (reference sequence).

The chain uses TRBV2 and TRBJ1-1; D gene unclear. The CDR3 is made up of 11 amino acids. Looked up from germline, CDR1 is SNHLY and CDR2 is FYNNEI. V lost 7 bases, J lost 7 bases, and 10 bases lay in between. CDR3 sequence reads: CASTRVYEAFF. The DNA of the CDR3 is TGTGCCAGCACGAGAGTATATGAAGCTTTCTTT. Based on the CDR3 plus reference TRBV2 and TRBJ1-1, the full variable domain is EPEVTQTPSHQVTQMGQEVILRCVPISNHLYFYWYRQILGQKVEFLVSFYNNEISEKSEIFDDQFSVERPDGSNFTLKIRSTKLEDSAMYFCASTRVYEAFFGQGTRLTVV.

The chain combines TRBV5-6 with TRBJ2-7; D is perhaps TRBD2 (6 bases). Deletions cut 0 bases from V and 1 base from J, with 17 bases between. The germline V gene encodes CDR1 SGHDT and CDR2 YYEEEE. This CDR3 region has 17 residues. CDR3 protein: CASSLGGGAGLSYEQYF. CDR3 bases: TGTGCCAGCAGCTTGGGTGGAGGTGCGGGGCTTTCCTACGAGCAGTACTTC.

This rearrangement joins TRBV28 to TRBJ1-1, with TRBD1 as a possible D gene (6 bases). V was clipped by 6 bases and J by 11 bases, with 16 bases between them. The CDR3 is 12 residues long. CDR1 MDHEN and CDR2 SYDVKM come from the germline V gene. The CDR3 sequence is CASSPEGEKAFF. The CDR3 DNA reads TGTGCCAGCAGCCCAGAGGGGGAAAAGGCTTTCTTT. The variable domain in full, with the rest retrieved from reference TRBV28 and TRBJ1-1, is DVKVTQSSRYLVKRTGEKVFLECVQDMDHENMFWYRQDPGLGLRLIYFSYDVKMKEKGDIPEGYSVSREKKERFSLILESASTNQTSMYLCASSPEGEKAFFGQGTRLTVV.

The DNA for the CDR3 is TGTGCCAGCAGTCCCGACAGGGACCCAGGTTACAATGAGCAGTTCTTC. Encoded protein: CASSPDRDPGYNEQFF. This chain uses TRBV6-6 with TRBJ2-1; 7 bases map to TRBD1. This CDR3 spans 16 amino acids. From germline, CDR1 is MNHNY and CDR2 SVGAGI (reference sequence). The ends lost 5 bases at V and 4 bases at J; junction bases unmatched: 11.